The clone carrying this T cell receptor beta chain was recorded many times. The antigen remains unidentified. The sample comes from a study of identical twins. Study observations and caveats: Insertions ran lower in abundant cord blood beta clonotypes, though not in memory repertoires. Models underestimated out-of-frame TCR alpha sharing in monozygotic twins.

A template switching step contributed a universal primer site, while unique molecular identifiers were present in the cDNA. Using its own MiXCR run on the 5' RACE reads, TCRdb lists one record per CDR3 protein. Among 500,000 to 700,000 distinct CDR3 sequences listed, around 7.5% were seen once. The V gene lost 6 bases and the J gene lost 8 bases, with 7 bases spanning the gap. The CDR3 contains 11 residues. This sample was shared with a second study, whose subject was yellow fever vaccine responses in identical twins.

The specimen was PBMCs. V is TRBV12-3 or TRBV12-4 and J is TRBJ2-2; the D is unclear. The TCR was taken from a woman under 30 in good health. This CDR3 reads CASRKSGELFF. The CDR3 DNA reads TGTGCCAGCAGAAAATCAGGGGAGCTGTTTTTT.